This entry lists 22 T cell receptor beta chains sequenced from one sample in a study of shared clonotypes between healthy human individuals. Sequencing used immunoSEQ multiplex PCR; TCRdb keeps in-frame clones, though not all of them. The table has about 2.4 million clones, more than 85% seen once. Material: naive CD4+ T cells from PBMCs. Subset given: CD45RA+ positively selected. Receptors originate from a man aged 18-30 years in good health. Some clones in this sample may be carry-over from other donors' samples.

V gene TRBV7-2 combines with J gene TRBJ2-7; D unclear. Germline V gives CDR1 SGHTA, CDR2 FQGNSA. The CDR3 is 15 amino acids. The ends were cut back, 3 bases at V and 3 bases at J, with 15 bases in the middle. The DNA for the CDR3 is TGTGCCAGCAGCTTTAGTAGTAGTCGAAACTACGAGCAGTACTTC. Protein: CASSFSSSRNYEQYF.

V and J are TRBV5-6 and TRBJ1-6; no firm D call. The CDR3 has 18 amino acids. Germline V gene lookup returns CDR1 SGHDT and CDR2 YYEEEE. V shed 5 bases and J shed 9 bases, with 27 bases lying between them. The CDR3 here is CASSRPRGTGSLGSPLHF. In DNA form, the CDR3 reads TGTGCCAGCAGTAGACCCCGAGGTACGGGTAGTCTCGGTTCACCCCTCCACTTT.

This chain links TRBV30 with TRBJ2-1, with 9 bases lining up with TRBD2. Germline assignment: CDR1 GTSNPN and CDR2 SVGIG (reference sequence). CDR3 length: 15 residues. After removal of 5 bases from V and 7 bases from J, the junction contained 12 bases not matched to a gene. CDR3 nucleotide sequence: TGTGCCTGGGTAACTGGGCTAGCGGGAATGAATGAGCAGTTCTTC. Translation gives CAWVTGLAGMNEQFF.

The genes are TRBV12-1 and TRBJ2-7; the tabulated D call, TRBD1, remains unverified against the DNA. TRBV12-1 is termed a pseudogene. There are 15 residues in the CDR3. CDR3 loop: CASSSGQGSPYEQYF. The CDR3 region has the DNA TGTGCCAGCAGCTCCGGACAGGGGTCACCCTACGAGCAGTACTTC.

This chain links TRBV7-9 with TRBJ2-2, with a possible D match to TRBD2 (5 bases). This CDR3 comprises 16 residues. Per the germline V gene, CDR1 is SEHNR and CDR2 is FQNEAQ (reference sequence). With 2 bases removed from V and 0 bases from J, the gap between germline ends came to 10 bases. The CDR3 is CASSLYPSTNTGELFF. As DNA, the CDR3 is TGTGCCAGCAGCTTATACCCTAGCACGAACACCGGGGAGCTGTTTTTT.

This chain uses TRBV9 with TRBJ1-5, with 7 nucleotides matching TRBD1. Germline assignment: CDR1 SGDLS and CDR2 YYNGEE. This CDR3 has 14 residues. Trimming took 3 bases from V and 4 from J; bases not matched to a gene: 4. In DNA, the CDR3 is TGTGCCAGCAGCGATCGACAGGGTAATCAGCCCCAGCATTTT. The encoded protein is CASSDRQGNQPQHF.

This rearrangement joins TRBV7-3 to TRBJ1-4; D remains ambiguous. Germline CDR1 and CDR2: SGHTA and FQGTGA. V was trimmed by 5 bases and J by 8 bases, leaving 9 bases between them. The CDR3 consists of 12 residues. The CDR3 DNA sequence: TGTGCCAGCAGCCCCTTTCGAGAAAAACTGTTTTTT. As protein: CASSPFREKLFF.

CDR3 DNA: TGCGCCAGCACCAGGGACAGTAATGAAAAACTGTTTTTT. Its protein product is CASTRDSNEKLFF. The genes are TRBV5-1 and TRBJ1-4; TRBD1 matches 7 bases. V shed 6 bases, J shed 4 bases, and the junction held 3 bases outside the gene matches. The CDR3 spans 13 residues. Germline CDR1 and CDR2: SGHRS and YFSETQ.

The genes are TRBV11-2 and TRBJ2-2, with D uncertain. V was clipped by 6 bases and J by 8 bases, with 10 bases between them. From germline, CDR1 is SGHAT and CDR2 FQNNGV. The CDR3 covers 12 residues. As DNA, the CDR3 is TGTGCCAGCAGTCTTAGTTGGGGGGAGCTGTTTTTT. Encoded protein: CASSLSWGELFF.

The DNA of the CDR3 is TGTGCCAGCAAGTCGGAGGGGTACGAGCAGTACTTC. It is translated as CASKSEGYEQYF. The V gene is TRBV2, the J gene TRBJ2-7; maybe TRBD2 (6 bases). The CDR3 has 12 residues. In germline, CDR1 is SNHLY, CDR2 FYNNEI. Between the trimmed V and J ends, which lost 7 bases and 4 bases, there was a span of 11 bases.

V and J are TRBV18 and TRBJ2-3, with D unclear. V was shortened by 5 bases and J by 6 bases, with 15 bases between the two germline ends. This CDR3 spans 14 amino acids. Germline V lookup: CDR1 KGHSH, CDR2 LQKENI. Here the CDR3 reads CASSAGPGLDTQYF. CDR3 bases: TGTGCCAGCTCAGCAGGTCCCGGTCTGGATACGCAGTATTTT.

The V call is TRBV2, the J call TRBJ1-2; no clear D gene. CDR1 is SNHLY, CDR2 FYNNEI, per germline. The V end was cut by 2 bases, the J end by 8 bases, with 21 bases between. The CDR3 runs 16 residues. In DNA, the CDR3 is TGTGCCAGCAGTGAACCCGCCCTATTTCAGCGTCTAGGCTACACCTTC. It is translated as CASSEPALFQRLGYTF.

This CDR3 is CATRAAGVSYEQYF. Written as DNA, the CDR3 is TGTGCCACCAGGGCCGCGGGAGTCTCCTACGAGCAGTACTTC. The chain combines TRBV19 with TRBJ2-7, with 7 bases that match TRBD2. The CDR3 is 14 residues long. The germline V gene encodes CDR1 LNHDA and CDR2 SQIVND (reference sequence). Trimming took 10 bases from V and 0 from J; bases not matched to a gene: 9.

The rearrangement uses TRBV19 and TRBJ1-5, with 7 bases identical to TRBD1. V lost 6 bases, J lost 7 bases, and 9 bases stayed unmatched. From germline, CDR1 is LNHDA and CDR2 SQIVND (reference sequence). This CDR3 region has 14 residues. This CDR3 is CASRGNRGGQPQHF. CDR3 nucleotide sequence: TGTGCCAGTAGGGGTAACAGGGGAGGGCAGCCCCAGCATTTT. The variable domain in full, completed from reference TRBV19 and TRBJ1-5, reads DGGITQSPKYLFRKEGQNVTLSCEQNLNHDAMYWYRQDPGQGLRLIYYSQIVNDFQKGDIAEGYSVSREKKESFPLTVTSAQKNPTAFYLCASRGNRGGQPQHFGDGTRLSIL.

The CDR3 loop reads CSVVGLAASTDTQYF. CDR3 DNA sequence: TGCAGCGTTGTAGGGCTAGCGGCGAGCACAGATACGCAGTATTTT. This rearrangement joins TRBV29-1 to TRBJ2-3; 7 nucleotides match TRBD2. Per the germline V gene, CDR1 is SQVTM and CDR2 is ANQGSEA. The trim removed 4 bases at V and 0 bases at J, leaving 7 bases unmatched. CDR3 length equals 15 residues.

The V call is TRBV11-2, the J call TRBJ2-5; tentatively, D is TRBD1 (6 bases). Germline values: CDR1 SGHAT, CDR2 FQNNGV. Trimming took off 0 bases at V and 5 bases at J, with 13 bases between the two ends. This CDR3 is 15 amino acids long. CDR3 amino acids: CASSLEGGPGETQYF. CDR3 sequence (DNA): TGTGCCAGCAGCTTAGAAGGGGGACCAGGGGAGACCCAGTACTTC.

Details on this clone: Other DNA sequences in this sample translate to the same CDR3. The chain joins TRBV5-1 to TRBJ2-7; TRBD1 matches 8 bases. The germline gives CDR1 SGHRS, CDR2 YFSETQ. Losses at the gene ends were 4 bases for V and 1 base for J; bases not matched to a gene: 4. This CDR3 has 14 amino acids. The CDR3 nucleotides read TGCGCCAGCAGCCTCGACAGGGGATCCTACGAGCAGTACTTC. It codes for CASSLDRGSYEQYF.

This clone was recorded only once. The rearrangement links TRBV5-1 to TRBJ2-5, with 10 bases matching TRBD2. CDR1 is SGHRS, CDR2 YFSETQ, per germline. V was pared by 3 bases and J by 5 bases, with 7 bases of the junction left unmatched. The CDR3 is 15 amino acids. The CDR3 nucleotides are TGCGCCAGCAGCTCATCCGGGACTAGCGAGGAGACCCAGTACTTC. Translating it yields CASSSSGTSEETQYF.

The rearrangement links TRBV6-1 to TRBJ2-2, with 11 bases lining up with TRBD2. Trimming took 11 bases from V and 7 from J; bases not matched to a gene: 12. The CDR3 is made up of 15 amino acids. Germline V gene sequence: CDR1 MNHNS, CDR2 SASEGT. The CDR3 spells CAALQLAGVSGELFF. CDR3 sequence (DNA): TGTGCCGCCCTCCAACTAGCGGGAGTGAGCGGGGAGCTGTTTTTT.

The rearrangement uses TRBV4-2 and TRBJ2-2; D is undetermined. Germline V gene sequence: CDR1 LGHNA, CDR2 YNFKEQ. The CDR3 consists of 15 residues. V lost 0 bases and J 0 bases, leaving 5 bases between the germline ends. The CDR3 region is CASSQDTSNTGELFF. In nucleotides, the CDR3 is TGTGCCAGCAGCCAAGATACCTCGAACACCGGGGAGCTGTTTTTT.

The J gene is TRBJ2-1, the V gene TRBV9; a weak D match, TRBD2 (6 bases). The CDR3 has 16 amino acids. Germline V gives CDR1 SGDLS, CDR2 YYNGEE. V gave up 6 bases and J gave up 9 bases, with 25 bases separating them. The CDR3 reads CASNSGRGPLRAEQFF. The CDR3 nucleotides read TGTGCCAGCAATTCAGGGCGGGGACCCTTACGTGCTGAGCAGTTCTTC.

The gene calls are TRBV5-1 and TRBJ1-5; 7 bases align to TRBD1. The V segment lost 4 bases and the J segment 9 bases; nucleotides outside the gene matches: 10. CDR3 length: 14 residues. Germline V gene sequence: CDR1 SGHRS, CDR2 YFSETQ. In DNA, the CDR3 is TGCGCCAGCAGCCAACGACAGGGTGAAGGGCCCCAGCATTTT. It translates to CASSQRQGEGPQHF.